These T cell receptor beta chains were read from a single sample in a study of blood T cells in healthy people across ages. TCRdb re-derived calls from the 5' RACE reads in MiXCR, one entry per CDR3 protein. The sample contains roughly 2 million distinct CDR3 sequences, around 50% of which appear only once. Sequences were obtained from blood. The receptors were sampled from a woman in her forties in good health. The CDR3 runs from the conserved cysteine through the conserved F or W. A D gene is named only where the DNA matches it firmly. A clone size is listed for some rows: how often the clone was seen (once, few, many), or a class if it is expanded.

TRBV20-1	TRBD2	NA	TRBJ2-1	TGCAGTGCTAGAGTCACAAGGACTAGCGGGGGCATACAAGAGACCCAGTTCTTC	CSARVTRTSGGIQETQFF
TRBV3-1	TRBD2	NA	TRBJ2-5	TGTGCCAGCAGCCAAGCTCGACTAGCGGGTGCCTACAATGAGCAGTACTTC	CASSQARLAGAYNEQYF
TRBV10-3	TRBD1	NA	TRBJ2-7	TGTGCCATCAGTGAGTCGGCAGGGGGACCTCCGACTTACGAGCAGTACTTC	CAISESAGGPPTYEQYF
TRBV7-2	NA	NA	TRBJ2-7	TGTGCCAGCAGCTTATTGACGGGACGGGGTAATGAGCAGTACTTC	CASSLLTGRGNEQYF
TRBV11-2	NA	few	TRBJ2-7	TGTGCCAGCAGCCCTACAGGGATAGGCGAGCAGTACTTC	CASSPTGIGEQYF
TRBV7-2	TRBD2	NA	TRBJ2-5	TGTGCCAGCAGCCCTCGGGGAGGGTATGAGGGTCAAGAGACCCAGTACTTC	CASSPRGGYEGQETQYF
TRBV5-5	NA	NA	TRBJ2-5	TGTGCCAGCATGGTCGGGTCCCGAAAGGGAGAGACCCAGTACTTC	CASMVGSRKGETQYF
TRBV12-3/TRBV12-4	TRBD1	NA	TRBJ2-1	TGTGCCAGCAGTTTAGGAGACAGGGGTGATATAGGTGAGCAGTTCTTC	CASSLGDRGDIGEQFF
TRBV5-1	TRBD2	NA	TRBJ2-5	TGCGCCAGCAGCCTCGGGGGACTAGTGGGAGAGACCCAGTACTTC	CASSLGGLVGETQYF
TRBV11-2	TRBD1	once	TRBJ2-1	TGTGCCAGCAGCCCCGGACAGGGCCCATCCTACAATGAGCAGTTCTTC	CASSPGQGPSYNEQFF
TRBV5-6	NA	NA	TRBJ2-4	TGTGCCAGTCAAGACATAGGGGCAGGAGAGCAGTACTTC	CASQDIGAGEQYF
TRBV6-5	NA	few	TRBJ2-1	TGTGCCAGCAGTTACTCCCCCGCACGGGAGCAGTTCTTC	CASSYSPAREQFF
TRBV7-2	TRBD2	few	TRBJ2-5	TGTGCCAGCAGCTTGGGGCCTAGCGGGTTAGAGACCCAGTACTTC	CASSLGPSGLETQYF
TRBV7-2	NA	NA	TRBJ1-2	TGTGCCAGCAGCCATGGTGGGGCGTGGGGCTACACCTTC	CASSHGGAWGYTF
TRBV27	NA	few	TRBJ2-7	TGTGCCAGCAGTTTATCTTCGCGGACAGCTTACGAGCAGTACTTC	CASSLSSRTAYEQYF
TRBV24-1	TRBD2	NA	TRBJ2-3	TGTGCCACCAGTGATCCTGCGGGGGGTAACACAGATACGCAGTATTTT	CATSDPAGGNTDTQYF
TRBV14	NA	NA	TRBJ2-5	TGTGCCAGCAGCCAAGGGCTAGGGGTCCAGTACTTC	CASSQGLGVQYF
TRBV7-3	NA	NA	TRBJ2-1	TGTGCCAGCAGGATATACCCAGGCCAGGGTGAGCAGTTCTTC	CASRIYPGQGEQFF
TRBV7-2	TRBD1	once	TRBJ1-1	TGTGCCAGCAGCCGGTGGGACAGCACGAACACTGAAGCTTTCTTT	CASSRWDSTNTEAFF
TRBV6-2/TRBV6-3	TRBD1	few	TRBJ2-1	TGTGCCAGCAGTCGGGACAGCCTAAACAATGAGCAGTTCTTC	CASSRDSLNNEQFF
TRBV4-1	NA	NA	TRBJ1-1	TGCGCCAGCAGCCAAGCGGCCACTAACACTGAAGCTTTCTTT	CASSQAATNTEAFF
TRBV29-1	TRBD1	NA	TRBJ1-5	TGCAGCGTGGGGGACAGTCCAGGGGGGAATCAGCCCCAGCATTTT	CSVGDSPGGNQPQHF
TRBV6-5	NA	NA	TRBJ2-7	TGTGCCAGCGGTCTTGTCCGGGGGAGCTCCTACGAGCAGTACTTC	CASGLVRGSSYEQYF
TRBV24-1	TRBD1	NA	TRBJ2-1	TGTGCCACCAGTGAGGCCGGGACAGGGGGCAATGAGCAGTTCTTC	CATSEAGTGGNEQFF
TRBV7-2	TRBD2	NA	TRBJ2-1	TGTGCCAGCAGCTCCCTAGCGGGGCCAACCTACAATGAGCAGTTCTTC	CASSSLAGPTYNEQFF
TRBV29-1	TRBD2	many	TRBJ2-3	TGCAGCGTTGAAGAAGGCCGGGGGGGCACAGATACGCAGTATTTT	CSVEEGRGGTDTQYF
TRBV29-1	TRBD2	few	TRBJ2-1	TGCAGCGTTGCTCGGGCTAGCGGGTTGGGTAGTGACAATGAGCAGTTCTTC	CSVARASGLGSDNEQFF
TRBV5-1	NA	NA	TRBJ1-1	TGCGCCAGCAGCTTGGCCATGCAGGTATACACTGAAGCTTTCTTT	CASSLAMQVYTEAFF
TRBV6-2/TRBV6-3	TRBD1	few	TRBJ1-5	TGTGCCAGCCGCGGAGGGGGCTCTAGCAATCAGCCCCAGCATTTT	CASRGGGSSNQPQHF
TRBV4-3	NA	NA	TRBJ2-1	TGCGCCAGCAGCCAGACCCCAACTAGTACCGTTGAGCAGTTCTTC	CASSQTPTSTVEQFF
TRBV5-1	TRBD1	NA	TRBJ2-5	TGCGCCAGCAGCTGGGACAGGGCCTTCCAAGAGACCCAGTACTTC	CASSWDRAFQETQYF
TRBV6-2/TRBV6-3	NA	NA	TRBJ2-1	TGTGCCAGCAGACCCACCACAGGCCATGAGCAGTTCTTC	CASRPTTGHEQFF
TRBV14	NA	NA	TRBJ1-2	TGTGCCAGCAGCCAAGACGCAGTACAAGTTTATGGCTACACCTTC	CASSQDAVQVYGYTF
TRBV24-1	TRBD1	few	TRBJ1-6	TGTGCCACCAGTACCGAGGACAGGAGGTGTCAGTCACCCCTCCACTTT	CATSTEDRRCQSPLHF
TRBV7-2	TRBD1	many	TRBJ2-7	TGTGCCAGCAGCTTAGGGACAGGGCGCGAGCAGTACTTC	CASSLGTGREQYF
TRBV12-3/TRBV12-4	NA	NA	TRBJ2-7	TGTGCCAGCAGTTCCCGTCGGCCGCCCGTCGGCCAGTACTTC	CASSSRRPPVGQYF
TRBV7-2	NA	NA	TRBJ2-3	TGTGCCAGCAGGCGGACAGCCGGCACAGATACGCAGTATTTT	CASRRTAGTDTQYF
TRBV2	NA	once	TRBJ2-5	TGTGCCAGCAGTGAATTCGAGAATTTGGGACACCAGCACGAGACCCAGTACTTC	CASSEFENLGHQHETQYF
TRBV6-2/TRBV6-3	NA	NA	TRBJ2-5	TGTGCCAGCAGTTACTCTTCAAGGAGGGAGACCCAGTACTTC	CASSYSSRRETQYF
TRBV6-5	TRBD1	NA	TRBJ2-2	TGTGCCAGCAGTTACAGGGGGCTAGGCACCGGGGAGCTGTTTTTT	CASSYRGLGTGELFF
TRBV15	NA	NA	TRBJ2-5	TGTGCCACCAGCAGAGGGTGGGGTATCCAAGAGACCCAGTACTTC	CATSRGWGIQETQYF
TRBV6-2/TRBV6-3	NA	NA	TRBJ2-6	TGTGCCAGCACCCCGATCGGGAGCTCTGGGGCCAACGTCCTGACTTTC	CASTPIGSSGANVLTF
TRBV6-6	NA	few	TRBJ2-7	TGTGCCAGCAGTTCCAGGGCAGGGACCTACGAGCAGTACTTC	CASSSRAGTYEQYF
TRBV5-1	NA	few	TRBJ1-1	TGCGCCAGCAGCTTGCGGGACAAAGACACTGAAGCTTTCTTT	CASSLRDKDTEAFF
TRBV11-2	TRBD1	NA	TRBJ2-5	TGTGCCAGCAGCTTAGCCCAAAGGGGGACAGACAGTCGCCAGTACTTC	CASSLAQRGTDSRQYF
TRBV20-1	NA	NA	TRBJ2-4	TGCAGTGCGGAGGGGACGGCTCTAGCCAAAAACATTCAGTACTTC	CSAEGTALAKNIQYF
TRBV6-5	TRBD2	NA	TRBJ2-5	TGTGCCAGCAGTGGAGGACTAGCGGGGGAAGAGACCCAGTACTTC	CASSGGLAGEETQYF
TRBV7-9	NA	NA	TRBJ1-4	TGTGCCAGCAGCCCCGGTGAAGCAACTAATGAAAAACTGTTTTTT	CASSPGEATNEKLFF
TRBV5-1	TRBD1	NA	TRBJ2-1	TGCGCCAGCAGCACTGGGACAGGGTCCTGGCAGTTCTTC	CASSTGTGSWQFF
TRBV7-2	TRBD2	few	TRBJ2-1	TGTGCCAGCAGCCCAGGACTAGGGGCCAATGAGCAGTTCTTC	CASSPGLGANEQFF
TRBV7-2	TRBD2	few	TRBJ2-2	TGTGCCAGCACTCTAGCGGGGAGATACACCGGGGAGCTGTTTTTT	CASTLAGRYTGELFF
TRBV7-6	TRBD2	few	TRBJ2-1	TGTGCCAGCAGCTTACAATACAAGCGGGGGTATCACAATGAGCAGTTCTTC	CASSLQYKRGYHNEQFF
TRBV10-3	NA	NA	TRBJ2-3	TGTGCCATCACCGAGGGGCTTGGCACAGATACGCAGTATTTT	CAITEGLGTDTQYF
TRBV6-1	TRBD1	few	TRBJ2-6	TGTGCCAGCTTCTCTGTGGACAGGGCGCGCTCTGGGGCCAACGTCCTGACTTTC	CASFSVDRARSGANVLTF
TRBV20-1	NA	NA	TRBJ2-5	TGCAGTGCCGAGGCAGGGGTCGAGACCCAGTACTTC	CSAEAGVETQYF
TRBV20-1	NA	NA	TRBJ1-1	TGCAGTGCTAGAGATCTACTGGGAGAAGACGCTGAAGCTTTCTTT	CSARDLLGEDAEAFF